A single T cell receptor beta chain is shown here with its context. The antigen is not known. The sample belongs to a study of vaccination and CD4 T cells after COVID-19. Treatment meaning: 10-day PBMC culture with coronavirus spike peptide pools or control peptides (ViraFEST assay). The Oncomine TCR Beta short-read assay sequenced DNA from cultured CD4+ T cells. A single record per CDR3 protein comes from TCRdb applying MiXCR to the PCR reads. Here the sample spans fewer than 13,000 distinct CDR3 sequences, 25% to 40% being singletons. The source is a human donor who had recovered from COVID-19. Material for sequencing was CD4+ T cells from blood, cultured in vitro.

CDR3 sequence: CASSRTGGNTEAFF. CDR3 nucleotide sequence: TGTGCCAGCAGCCGGACCGGAGGGAACACTGAAGCTTTCTTT. The chain uses TRBV5-4 and TRBJ1-1; D unresolved. Germline loops: CDR1 SGHNT, CDR2 YYREEE (reference sequence). V shed 4 bases and J shed 1 base, with 11 bases lying between them. This CDR3 contains 14 residues.